This T cell receptor (beta chain) was sequenced in a study of PD-1 blockade in classical Hodgkin lymphoma. Study as a whole: Intravenous nivolumab at 3 mg/kg was given to patients every 2 weeks.

All trial patients relapsed after autologous stem cell transplantation. As regards this clone: Its target is not known.

Unmatched junction bases numbered 11, after V lost 7 bases and J lost 6 bases. The germline V gene encodes CDR1 LNHDA and CDR2 SQIVND (reference sequence). The CDR3 has 14 amino acids. TCRdb's copy holds only in-frame clones and misses some; the assay was immunoSEQ multiplex PCR. The sample has just under 100,000 clones; over 70% are singletons. Broader study findings: Baseline TCR diversity was reportedly lower in newly diagnosed patients than in healthy donors. It was reported as lower still in relapsed/refractory patients. Complete responders' baseline diversity resembled that of newly diagnosed patients. Patients with an early start, nivolumab under 1 year after ASCT, were excluded.

The sequences come from peripheral blood mononuclear cells (PBMCs), collected at baseline. This clonotype was sampled from a human donor with classical Hodgkin lymphoma. The V and J genes are TRBV19 and TRBJ2-7; 8 bases line up with TRBD1. CDR3 loop: CASNSGTGGLEQYF. The CDR3 bases are TGTGCCAGTAATTCCGGGACAGGAGGTCTCGAGCAGTACTTC.